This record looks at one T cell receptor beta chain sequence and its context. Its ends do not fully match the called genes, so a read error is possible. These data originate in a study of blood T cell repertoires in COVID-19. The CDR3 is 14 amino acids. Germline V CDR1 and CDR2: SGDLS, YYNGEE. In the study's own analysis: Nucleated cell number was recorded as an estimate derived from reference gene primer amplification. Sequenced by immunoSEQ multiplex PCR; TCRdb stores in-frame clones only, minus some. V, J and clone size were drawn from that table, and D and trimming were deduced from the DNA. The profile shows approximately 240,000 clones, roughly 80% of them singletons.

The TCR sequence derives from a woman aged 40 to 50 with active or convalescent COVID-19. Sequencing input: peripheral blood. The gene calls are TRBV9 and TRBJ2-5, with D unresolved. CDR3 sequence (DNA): TGTGCCAGCTGCGTAGATGGCAGATGGGAGACCCAGTACTTC. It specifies CASCVDGRWETQYF.